This TCR beta chain is drawn from a study of cytomegalovirus exposure and HLA in healthy donors. Regarding the study as a whole: Associated with cytomegalovirus, according to the listing, were 150 to 200 TCR beta chains.

The repertoire was sequenced with immunoSEQ multiplex PCR; TCRdb's copy has only in-frame clones and lacks some. Among more than 150,000 clones listed, 88% were seen once. As to this clone: What it binds is not known. The same CDR3 is also encoded by other DNA sequences in this sample.

The ends were cut back, 2 bases at V and 5 bases at J, with 6 bases in the middle. The CDR3 has 12 residues. Germline lookup yields CDR1 MDHEN and CDR2 SYDVKM. The receptor comes from a man aged 18-30 years in good health and CMV-seronegative. The sample consisted of PBMCs. The chain uses TRBV28 and TRBJ1-1; TRBD1 is a possible D gene (5 bases). The CDR3 sequence: CASSLDRTEAFF. CDR3 coding DNA: TGTGCCAGCAGTTTAGACAGAACTGAAGCTTTCTTT.